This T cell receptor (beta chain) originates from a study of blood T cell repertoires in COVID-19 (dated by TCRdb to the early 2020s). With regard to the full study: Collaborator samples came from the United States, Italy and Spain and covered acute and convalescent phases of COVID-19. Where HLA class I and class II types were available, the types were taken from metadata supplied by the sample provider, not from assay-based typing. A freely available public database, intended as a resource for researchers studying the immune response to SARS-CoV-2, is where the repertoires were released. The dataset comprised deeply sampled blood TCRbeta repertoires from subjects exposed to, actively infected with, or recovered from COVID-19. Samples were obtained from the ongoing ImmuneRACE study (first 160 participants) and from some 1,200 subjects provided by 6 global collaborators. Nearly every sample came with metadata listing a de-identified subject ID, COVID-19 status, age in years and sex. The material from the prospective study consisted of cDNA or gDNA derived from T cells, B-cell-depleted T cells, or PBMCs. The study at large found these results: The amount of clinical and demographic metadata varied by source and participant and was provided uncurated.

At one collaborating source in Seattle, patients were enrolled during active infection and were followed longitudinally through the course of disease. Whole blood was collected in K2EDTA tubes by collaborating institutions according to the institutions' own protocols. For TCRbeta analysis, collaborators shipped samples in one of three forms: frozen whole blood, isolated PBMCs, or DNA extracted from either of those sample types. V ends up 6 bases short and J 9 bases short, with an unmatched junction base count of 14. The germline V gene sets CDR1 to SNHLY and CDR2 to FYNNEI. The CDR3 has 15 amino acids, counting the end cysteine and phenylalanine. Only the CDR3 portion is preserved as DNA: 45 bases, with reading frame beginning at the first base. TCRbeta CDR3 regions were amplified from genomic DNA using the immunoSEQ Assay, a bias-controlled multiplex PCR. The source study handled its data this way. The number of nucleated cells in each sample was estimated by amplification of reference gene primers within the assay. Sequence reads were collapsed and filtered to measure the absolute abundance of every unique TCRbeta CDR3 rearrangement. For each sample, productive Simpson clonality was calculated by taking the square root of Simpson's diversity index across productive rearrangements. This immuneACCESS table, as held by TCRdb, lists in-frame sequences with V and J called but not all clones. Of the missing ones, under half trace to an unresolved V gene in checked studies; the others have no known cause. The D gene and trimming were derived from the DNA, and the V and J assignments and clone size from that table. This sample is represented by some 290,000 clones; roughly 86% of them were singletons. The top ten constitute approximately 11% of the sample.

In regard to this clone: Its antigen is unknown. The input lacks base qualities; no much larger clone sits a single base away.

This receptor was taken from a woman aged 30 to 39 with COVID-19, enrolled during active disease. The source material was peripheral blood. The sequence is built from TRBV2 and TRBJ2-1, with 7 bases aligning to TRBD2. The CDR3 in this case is CASSRAAGPVGEQFF. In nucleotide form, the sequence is TGTGCCAGCAGCAGAGCAGCGGGACCCGTCGGTGAGCAGTTCTTC.